This is a list of T cell receptor beta chains from one sample in a study of regulatory T cells. TCRdb's table, derived via immunoSEQ multiplex PCR, lists solely in-frame clones and lacks some. This sample has more than 15,000 clones; 80% to 90% occur once, and the top ten carry more than 7%. Sample: conventional CD4+ T cells sorted from blood. These receptors all come from a person in their thirties with CD3G deficiency. Each CDR3 is given with its conserved first and last residue. Each record gives: clone size, V gene, D gene, J gene, CDR3 DNA, CDR3 protein. The D gene is left open where the match is weak. Clone size is stated in some rows and not others, as once, few, many or a class when expanded.

>NA|TRBV18|NA|TRBJ2-7
TGTGCCAGCTCCTCTGAGGTCGGGAATAACGAGCAGTACTTC
CASSSEVGNNEQYF
>NA|TRBV6-6|NA|TRBJ2-7
TGTGCCAGCAGTTCCCCCGGACCAGGGACCCACGAGCAGTACTTC
CASSSPGPGTHEQYF
>NA|TRBV7-9|TRBD1|TRBJ2-2
TGTGCCAGCAGCCGCCGCAGGGGGCTAGGCACCGGGGAGCTGTTTTTT
CASSRRRGLGTGELFF
>NA|TRBV7-9|NA|TRBJ2-7
TGTGCCAGCAGCTTACGGGACGGCTACGAGCAGTACTTC
CASSLRDGYEQYF
>NA|TRBV20-1|NA|TRBJ1-1
TGCAGTGCTAGTTTCCGGGGTGAAGCTTTCTTT
CSASFRGEAFF
>NA|TRBV6-1|TRBD1|TRBJ1-6
TGTGCCAGCAGTGAGGCAGGGGGTGTTAATTCACCCCTCCACTTT
CASSEAGGVNSPLHF
>NA|TRBV5-1|NA|TRBJ2-3
TGCGCCAGCAGCTTGGGAGGGATTTCTTTCTGGAGCACAGATACGCAGTATTTT
CASSLGGISFWSTDTQYF
>NA|TRBV6-1|NA|TRBJ1-3
TGTGCCAGCAGTGAAGTCCCCGCGTCCTCTGGAAACACCATATATTTT
CASSEVPASSGNTIYF
>NA|TRBV19|NA|TRBJ1-1
TGTGCCAGTAGTATAATCGGGGGTCGAGCTTTCTTT
CASSIIGGRAFF
>NA|TRBV10-3|NA|TRBJ1-6
TGTGCCGCCCAAACCGGACTGGGGTCACCCCTCCACTTT
CAAQTGLGSPLHF
>NA|TRBV6-1|NA|TRBJ1-1
TGTGCCAGCAGTGAATATCATTTTATGAACACTGAAGCTTTCTTT
CASSEYHFMNTEAFF
>NA|TRBV5-1|TRBD1|TRBJ1-1
TGCGCCAGCAGCTTACGCGCGACAGGGTCCACTGAAGCTTTCTTT
CASSLRATGSTEAFF
>once|TRBV28|NA|TRBJ1-1
TGTGCCAGCGTTTCGAACCAAAAAGCTTTCTTT
CASVSNQKAFF
>NA|TRBV28|NA|TRBJ1-2
TGTGCCAGCAGTCTACTCAGAAGCTATGGCTACACCTTC
CASSLLRSYGYTF
>NA|TRBV11-2|TRBD1|TRBJ2-7
TGTGCCAGCAGCTTAGGTCGGACAGGGGCTCACTACTCCTACGAGCAGTACTTC
CASSLGRTGAHYSYEQYF
>NA|TRBV28|TRBD1|TRBJ2-2
TGTGCCAGCAGTCCGTGGACAGGGGAATGGAGCACCGGGGAGCTGTTTTTT
CASSPWTGEWSTGELFF
>NA|TRBV19|NA|TRBJ1-2
TGTGCCAGTAGTCCAGGGGCACAGTACGAAGGGGGCTACACCTTC
CASSPGAQYEGGYTF
>NA|TRBV7-9|NA|TRBJ1-1
TGTGCCAGCAGCTTAACCACAGGAATGGGGACTGAAGCTTTCTTT
CASSLTTGMGTEAFF
>NA|TRBV5-1|NA|TRBJ2-5
TGCGCCAGCAGCTTGGCCGGATCAAAGGGGACCCAGTACTTC
CASSLAGSKGTQYF
>NA|TRBV11-2|NA|TRBJ2-7
TGTGCCAGCAGCTTTGTGGGGGACTCCAACTACGAGCAGTACTTC
CASSFVGDSNYEQYF
>NA|TRBV11-2|NA|TRBJ1-1
TGTGCCAGCAGCTTAGGGATTGGGATGAACACTGAAGCTTTCTTT
CASSLGIGMNTEAFF
>NA|TRBV27|TRBD2|TRBJ2-1
TGTGCCAGCAGTTTATCCCCTAGCGGGAGAGGTGAGCAGTTCTTC
CASSLSPSGRGEQFF
>NA|TRBV6-1|NA|TRBJ2-7
TGTGCCAGCAGTGTGGCTAGGGAATACGAGCAGTACTTC
CASSVAREYEQYF
>NA|TRBV28|NA|TRBJ2-7
TGTGCCAGCAGTTCGAGAGGGGAGCAGTACTTC
CASSSRGEQYF
>NA|TRBV19|NA|TRBJ1-5
TGTGCCAGTAGTTGGATAAGCAATCAGCCCCAGCATTTT
CASSWISNQPQHF
>NA|TRBV7-9|TRBD1|TRBJ2-7
TGTGCCAGCAGCTTAGACAGGGGAAGTGGATACGAGCAGTACTTC
CASSLDRGSGYEQYF
>NA|TRBV6-1|NA|TRBJ2-7
TGTGCCAGCAGCTTCGGAAGGGGCGAGCAGTACTTC
CASSFGRGEQYF
>NA|TRBV5-1|NA|TRBJ1-2
TGCGCCAGCGGCCCCGACGAGTTTGGCTATGGCTACACCTTC
CASGPDEFGYGYTF
>NA|TRBV7-2|TRBD2|TRBJ2-7
TGTGCCAGCAGCTCATTAGCGGGAGTACTCTACGAGCAGTACTTC
CASSSLAGVLYEQYF
>NA|TRBV28|TRBD2|TRBJ2-7
TGTGCCAGCAGAAAAATGACCGGGACTAGCGGGGGGCTGCCCTACGAGCAGTACTTC
CASRKMTGTSGGLPYEQYF
>NA|TRBV5-1|TRBD2|TRBJ2-3
TGCGCCAGCAGCTCTGGGACTAGCGGGGGGACCACAGATACGCAGTATTTT
CASSSGTSGGTTDTQYF
>once|TRBV28|NA|TRBJ1-4
TGTGCCAGCAGTGAAGGAGCAACTAATGAAAAACTGTTTTTT
CASSEGATNEKLFF
>NA|TRBV28|NA|TRBJ1-5
TGTGCCAGCAGCCCCGCCAGGGCTACCTCTCAGCCCCAGCATTTT
CASSPARATSQPQHF
>NA|TRBV5-1|NA|TRBJ2-7
TGCGCCAGCAGCTTGGGACATCCTTCCTCTGAGCAGTACTTC
CASSLGHPSSEQYF
>NA|TRBV28|TRBD1|TRBJ2-3
TGTGCCAGCAGTTGGACAGGTTTCACAGATACGCAGTATTTT
CASSWTGFTDTQYF
>NA|TRBV7-9|NA|TRBJ1-3
TGTGCCAGCAGCTTAGATGCCAGCTCTGGAAACACCATATATTTT
CASSLDASSGNTIYF
>NA|TRBV7-9|TRBD2|TRBJ2-5
TGTGCCAGCAGCTCAACCAACCAGCGGGGGGGCCTCCAGTACTTC
CASSSTNQRGGLQYF
>few|TRBV28|NA|TRBJ2-7
TGTGCCAGCAGCGATGGTGGGTCCTGGCGAAACGAGCAGTACTTC
CASSDGGSWRNEQYF
>NA|TRBV5-1|NA|TRBJ2-1
TGCGCCAGCAGCTTGGAGATTGGGTTTTACAATGAGCAGTTCTTC
CASSLEIGFYNEQFF
>NA|TRBV7-9|NA|TRBJ2-6
TGTGCCAGCAGCTTAGGAGGCTTCTCTGGGGCCAACGTCCTGACTTTC
CASSLGGFSGANVLTF
>few|TRBV19|NA|TRBJ1-1
TGTGCCAGTAGTCCCGCGTCGTCCCGACATAACACTGAAGCTTTCTTT
CASSPASSRHNTEAFF
>once|TRBV7-9|TRBD2|TRBJ2-3
TGTGCCAGCAGCAAACTAGCGGGAGTCACAGATACGCAGTATTTT
CASSKLAGVTDTQYF
>NA|TRBV10-2|NA|TRBJ1-1
TGCGCCAGCATCTTAGGCCCGACAGCTTTCTTT
CASILGPTAFF
>NA|TRBV11-2|NA|TRBJ1-2
TGTGCCAGCAGCCCGACAGGATCAGGAGGCTACACCTTC
CASSPTGSGGYTF
>NA|TRBV6-1|NA|TRBJ1-6
TGTGCCAGCAGTATCTCCACAGGAAGTAATTCACCCCTCCACTTT
CASSISTGSNSPLHF
>NA|TRBV7-9|NA|TRBJ2-7
TGTGCCAGCAGCCGAGGGGACCACTACGAGCAGTACTTC
CASSRGDHYEQYF
>NA|TRBV28|NA|TRBJ1-2
TGTGCCAGCAGTCCCGCAGGATCTAACTATGGCTACACCTTC
CASSPAGSNYGYTF
>NA|TRBV6-1|NA|TRBJ1-3
TGTGCCAGCAGTGAAGGCAGCTCTGGAAACACCATATATTTT
CASSEGSSGNTIYF
>once|TRBV5-1|NA|TRBJ2-7
TGCGCCAGCAGCTTGGGAGCAGGGAGTTACGAGCAGTACTTC
CASSLGAGSYEQYF
>NA|TRBV28|NA|TRBJ1-5
TGTGCCAGCAGTTATAGCAATCAGCCCCAGCATTTT
CASSYSNQPQHF
>once|TRBV6-6|NA|TRBJ2-7
TGTGCCAGCAGCCATGGGGTGGGCGAGCAGTACTTC
CASSHGVGEQYF
>NA|TRBV5-5|NA|TRBJ2-4
TGTGCCAGCAGCTTGGCCATTTTCTCTGGACTCCAAGAGGGCATTCAGTACTTC
CASSLAIFSGLQEGIQYF
>few|TRBV11-3|TRBD2|TRBJ2-7
TGTGCCAGCAGCTTAAGGTACGGACTAGCGGGACCGGGGGAGCAGTACTTC
CASSLRYGLAGPGEQYF
>NA|TRBV29-1|NA|TRBJ2-1
TGCAGCGCCCAAGGACTAAAATACAATGAGCAGTTCTTC
CSAQGLKYNEQFF
>NA|TRBV5-1|NA|TRBJ2-2
TGCGCCAGCAGCTTGAGGGCCGACGGGGAGCTGTTTTTT
CASSLRADGELFF
>medium-sized|TRBV27|NA|TRBJ1-1
TGTGCCAGCGCCCGACAGAAAAACACTGAAGCTTTCTTT
CASARQKNTEAFF
>NA|TRBV28|TRBD1|TRBJ1-6
TGTGCCAGCAGCGCCCCCGGGACAGGGCTTTCACCCCTCCACTTT
CASSAPGTGLSPLHF